Each of the 17 T cell receptor beta chains below was sequenced from the same sample in a study of blood T cell repertoires in COVID-19. Here immunoSEQ multiplex PCR was the method, and the copy in TCRdb shows in-frame clones only, minus some. The profile shows roughly 65,000 clones, roughly three quarters of them singletons. Material: peripheral blood. These receptors were collected from a human donor in a cohort sampled during active COVID-19.

The V and J genes are TRBV7-9 and TRBJ2-5; TRBD1 agrees at 9 bases. CDR3 length: 17 residues. Looked up from germline, CDR1 is SEHNR and CDR2 is FQNEAQ (reference sequence). The V gene end was trimmed by 6 bases and the J gene end by 0 bases; junction bases not matched to a gene: 11. CDR3: CASSRDRGKGYQETQYF. The CDR3 nucleotides are TGTGCCAGCAGTCGCGACAGGGGGAAAGGGTACCAAGAGACCCAGTACTTC.

The V gene is TRBV18, the J gene TRBJ2-3; possible D gene TRBD1, 5 bases. V lost 0 bases to trimming and J lost 4 bases, with 5 bases between them. CDR1 and CDR2 from the germline V gene are KGHSH and LQKENI. The CDR3 covers 13 residues. CDR3 protein: CASSPPGPDTQYF. For the CDR3, the DNA is TGTGCCAGCTCACCACCGGGGCCAGATACGCAGTATTTT.

This clone was observed a single time. The chain couples TRBV27 to TRBJ2-2, with D tentatively TRBD1 (5 bases). Trimming left V 0 bases short and J 4 bases short, with 12 bases between. The germline CDR1 and CDR2 sequences are MNHEY and SMNVEV (reference sequence). The CDR3 runs 16 residues. CDR3 amino acids: CASSLSRLRGTGELFF. CDR3 in DNA: TGTGCCAGCAGTTTATCGCGCTTAAGGGGCACCGGGGAGCTGTTTTTT.

This chain links TRBV27 with TRBJ1-1; D gene ambiguous. CDR1 is MNHEY and CDR2 is SMNVEV in the germline V gene (reference sequence). CDR3 length: 13 amino acids. V lost 2 bases and J lost 1, with 5 bases in between. CDR3 coding DNA: TGTGCCAGCAGTTTAGGAGGGAACACTGAAGCTTTCTTT. It translates to CASSLGGNTEAFF.

The gene calls are TRBV25-1 and TRBJ1-2; TRBD1 matches at 8 bases. The germline V gene encodes CDR1 MGHDK and CDR2 SYGVNS. V trimming: 4 bases; J trimming: 10 bases; junction bases outside the gene matches: 11. The CDR3 extends over 14 amino acids. The CDR3 coding sequence is TGTGCCAGCAGTGCGACAGGGGAAACTTCGGACTACACCTTC. Translated: CASSATGETSDYTF.

This chain uses TRBV10-3 with TRBJ1-2; D is uncertain. The CDR3 length is 14 residues. V lost 4 bases and J lost 3, with 12 bases in between. Germline lookup yields CDR1 ENHRY and CDR2 SYGVKD. CDR3 protein: CAISGGREDYGYTF. CDR3 nucleotide sequence: TGTGCCATCAGTGGTGGGAGGGAAGACTATGGCTACACCTTC.

V is TRBV6-5 and J is TRBJ2-7, with 8 bases identical to TRBD1. The CDR3 covers 13 residues. J lost 2 bases, V lost 6 bases, and 3 bases had no gene match. The germline gives CDR1 MNHEY, CDR2 SVGAGI. The CDR3 here is CASRDRVTYEQYF. CDR3 DNA: TGTGCCAGCAGGGACAGGGTTACCTACGAGCAGTACTTC.

The CDR3 sequence is CASSSGLGTDTQYF. The CDR3 DNA reads as TGCGCCAGCAGCTCAGGACTCGGCACAGATACGCAGTATTTT. The chain has TRBV5-1 and TRBJ2-3, with D possibly being TRBD2 (5 bases). The V and J ends lost 3 bases and 1 base respectively, with 9 bases between them. In germline, CDR1 is SGHRS, CDR2 YFSETQ. The CDR3 length is 14 residues.

The J gene is TRBJ1-5, the V gene TRBV28; D is ambiguous. Germline CDR1 is MDHEN and CDR2 is SYDVKM. Trimming pared 7 bases from V and 10 bases from J, leaving 20 bases between. The CDR3 is made up of 14 amino acids. CDR3 in DNA: TGTGCCAGCACTTCGGGGTCCAGTCTTAGACCCCAGCATTTT. Protein product: CASTSGSSLRPQHF.

Here the CDR3 reads CASSSDSSSTDTQYF. DNA of the CDR3: TGTGCCAGCAGTTCCGACAGCTCTAGCACAGATACGCAGTATTTT. The chain is built from TRBV7-9 and TRBJ2-3, with D maybe TRBD1 (5 bases). The V gene lost 6 bases and the J gene lost 0 bases, with 13 bases spanning the gap. The CDR3 runs 15 residues. CDR1 SEHNR and CDR2 FQNEAQ come from the germline V gene (reference sequence).

In its sample, this clone was seen a few times. J is TRBJ1-5 and V is TRBV20-1, with TRBD1 matching over 8 bases. The germline V gene encodes CDR1 DFQATT and CDR2 SNEGSKA (reference sequence). The CDR3 has 11 residues. The CDR3 DNA follows: TGCAGCACAGGGGGGGCCCAGCCCCAGCATTTT. Its protein product is CSTGGAQPQHF.

The chain carries TRBV19 and TRBJ1-6; the D is unclear. The CDR3 is 13 residues long. Germline CDR1 and CDR2: LNHDA and SQIVND (reference sequence). V was shortened by 5 bases and J by 10 bases, with 12 bases between the two germline ends. The CDR3 sequence is CASSPGLESPLHF. CDR3 nucleotide sequence: TGTGCCAGTAGTCCCGGACTCGAATCACCCCTCCACTTT. Based on the CDR3 plus reference TRBV19 and TRBJ1-6, the full variable domain is DGGITQSPKYLFRKEGQNVTLSCEQNLNHDAMYWYRQDPGQGLRLIYYSQIVNDFQKGDIAEGYSVSREKKESFPLTVTSAQKNPTAFYLCASSPGLESPLHFGNGTRLTVT.

V usage is TRBV7-9 and J usage is TRBJ1-1; D is perhaps TRBD1 (5 bases). V gave up 5 bases and J gave up 3 bases, with 10 bases separating them. Germline V lookup: CDR1 SEHNR, CDR2 FQNEAQ (reference sequence). This CDR3 region has 13 residues. CDR3 DNA sequence: TGTGCCAGCAGCCGGGGAGGGGACACTGAAGCTTTCTTT. Residues: CASSRGGDTEAFF.

This clone showed up just a few times. The genes are TRBV19 and TRBJ1-1; 7 bases fit TRBD1. Germline V gene data show CDR1 as LNHDA and CDR2 as SQIVND (reference sequence). Trimming cost V 8 bases and J 0 bases; bases outside gene matches: 9. The CDR3 has 15 residues. The CDR3 DNA reads as TGTGCCAGTCTTCCCGGGGACAGCATGAACACTGAAGCTTTCTTT. Its translation is CASLPGDSMNTEAFF. Using reference TRBV19 and TRBJ1-1 for the parts outside the CDR3, the full variable domain is DGGITQSPKYLFRKEGQNVTLSCEQNLNHDAMYWYRQDPGQGLRLIYYSQIVNDFQKGDIAEGYSVSREKKESFPLTVTSAQKNPTAFYLCASLPGDSMNTEAFFGQGTRLTVV.

This chain joins TRBV5-1 and TRBJ2-5; 14 positions agree with TRBD2. Germline loops: CDR1 SGHRS, CDR2 YFSETQ. The CDR3 runs 16 residues. J was trimmed by 4 bases and V by 4 bases; bases with no gene match: 6. For the CDR3, the DNA is TGCGCCAGCAGCCCCGGACTAGCGGGGGGCATAGAGACCCAGTACTTC. Translated, it gives CASSPGLAGGIETQYF.

In this sample, this clone is medium-sized. V usage is TRBV11-2 and J usage is TRBJ1-6; D is uncertain. The V and J ends lost 0 bases and 9 bases respectively, with 15 bases between them. Germline CDR1 is SGHAT and CDR2 is FQNNGV. This CDR3 is built from 16 residues. The CDR3 loop reads CASSLDLPREGSPLHF. CDR3 in DNA: TGTGCCAGCAGCTTAGATCTTCCGAGGGAGGGTTCACCCCTCCACTTT.

J is TRBJ1-6 and V is TRBV5-5; 7 nucleotides agree with TRBD1. The CDR3 covers 19 residues. Germline-derived CDR1 and CDR2 are SGHKS and YYEKEE (reference sequence). With V trimmed by 6 bases and J by 0 bases, 15 bases remained unmatched. Here the CDR3 DNA reads TGTGCCAGCAACGAAAGAGCCTTACAGGGGAGCTCCTATAATTCACCCCTCCACTTT. Its translation is CASNERALQGSSYNSPLHF.